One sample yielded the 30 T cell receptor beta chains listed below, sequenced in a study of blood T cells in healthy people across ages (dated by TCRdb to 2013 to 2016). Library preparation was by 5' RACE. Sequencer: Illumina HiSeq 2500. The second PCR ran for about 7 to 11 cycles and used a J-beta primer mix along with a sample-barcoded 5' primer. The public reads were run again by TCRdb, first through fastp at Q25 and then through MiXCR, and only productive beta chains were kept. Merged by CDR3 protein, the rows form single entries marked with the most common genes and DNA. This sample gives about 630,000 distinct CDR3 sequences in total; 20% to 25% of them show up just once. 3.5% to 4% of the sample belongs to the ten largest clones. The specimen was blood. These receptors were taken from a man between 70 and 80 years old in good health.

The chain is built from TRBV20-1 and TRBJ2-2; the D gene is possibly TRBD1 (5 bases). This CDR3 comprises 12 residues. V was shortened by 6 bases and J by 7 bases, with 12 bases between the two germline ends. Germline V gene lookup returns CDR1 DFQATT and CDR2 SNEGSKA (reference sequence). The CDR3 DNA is TGCAGTGCCCATGGGGCCCTCGGGGAGCTGTTTTTT. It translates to CSAHGALGELFF.

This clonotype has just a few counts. CDR3: CASSYNTWTGELFF. The CDR3 DNA reads TGTGCCAGCAGCTATAACACATGGACCGGGGAGCTGTTTTTT. The chain couples TRBV7-2 to TRBJ2-2; no clear D. The CDR3 totals 14 residues. Germline values: CDR1 SGHTA, CDR2 FQGNSA. V was cut by 4 bases and J by 5 bases, with 11 bases left in between.

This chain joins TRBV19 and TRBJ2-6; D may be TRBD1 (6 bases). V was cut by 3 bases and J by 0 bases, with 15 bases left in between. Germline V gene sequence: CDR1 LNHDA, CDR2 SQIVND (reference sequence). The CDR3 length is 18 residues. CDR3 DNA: TGTGCCAGTAGTATGGAATGGGACACCACCTCTGGGGCCAACGTCCTGACTTTC. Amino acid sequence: CASSMEWDTTSGANVLTF.

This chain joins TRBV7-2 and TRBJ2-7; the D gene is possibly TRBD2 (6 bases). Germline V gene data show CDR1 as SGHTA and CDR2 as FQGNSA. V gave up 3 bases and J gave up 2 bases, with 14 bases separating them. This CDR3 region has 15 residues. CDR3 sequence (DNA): TGTGCCAGCAGCTTGGGGGGATCGCGGCCCTACGAGCAGTACTTC. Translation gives CASSLGGSRPYEQYF.

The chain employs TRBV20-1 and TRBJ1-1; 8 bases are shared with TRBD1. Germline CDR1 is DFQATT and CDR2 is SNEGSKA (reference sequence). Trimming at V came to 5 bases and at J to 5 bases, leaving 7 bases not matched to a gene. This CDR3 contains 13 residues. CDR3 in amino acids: CSASRTGRTEAFF. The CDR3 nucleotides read TGCAGTGCTTCTCGGACAGGGAGAACTGAAGCTTTCTTT.

The CDR3 DNA is TGTGCCTATACTCGGGGGAGAACAGATACGCAGTATTTT. This translates into CAYTRGRTDTQYF. V is TRBV30 and J is TRBJ2-3, with D possibly being TRBD2 (6 bases). Germline V gives CDR1 GTSNPN, CDR2 SVGIG (reference sequence). Trimming pared 7 bases from V and 3 bases from J, leaving 14 bases between. The CDR3 length is 13 residues.

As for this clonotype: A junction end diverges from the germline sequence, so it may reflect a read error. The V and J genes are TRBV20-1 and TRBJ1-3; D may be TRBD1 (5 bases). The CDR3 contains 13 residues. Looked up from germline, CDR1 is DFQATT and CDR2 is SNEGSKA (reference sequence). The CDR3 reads CSARGGVGNTTYF. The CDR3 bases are TGCAGTGCTAGGGGGGGGGTCGGAAACACCACATATTTT.

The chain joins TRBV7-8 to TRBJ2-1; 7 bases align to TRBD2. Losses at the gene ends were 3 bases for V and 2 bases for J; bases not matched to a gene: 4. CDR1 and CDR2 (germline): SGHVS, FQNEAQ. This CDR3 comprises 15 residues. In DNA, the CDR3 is TGTGCCAGCAGCTTCGACGGGACTACCTACAATGAGCAGTTCTTC. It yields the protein CASSFDGTTYNEQFF.

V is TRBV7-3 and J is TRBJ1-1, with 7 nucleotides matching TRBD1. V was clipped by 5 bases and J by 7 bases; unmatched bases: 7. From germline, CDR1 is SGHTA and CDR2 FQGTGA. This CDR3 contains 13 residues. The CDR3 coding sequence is TGTGCCAGCAGCCAGCGGGACAGCTTTGAAGCTTTCTTT. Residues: CASSQRDSFEAFF. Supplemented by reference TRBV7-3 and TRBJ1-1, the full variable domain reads GAGVSQTPSNKVTEKGKYVELRCDPISGHTALYWYRQSLGQGPEFLIYFQGTGAADDSGLPNDRFFAVRPEGSVSTLKIQRTERGDSAVYLCASSQRDSFEAFFGQGTRLTVV.

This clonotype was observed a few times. The CDR3 protein is CSARDGEAIEETQYF. CDR3 DNA: TGCAGTGCTAGAGATGGCGAAGCAATCGAAGAGACCCAGTACTTC. V gene TRBV20-1 combines with J gene TRBJ2-5; D ambiguous. Germline lookup yields CDR1 DFQATT and CDR2 SNEGSKA (reference sequence). The CDR3 is made up of 15 amino acids. Trimming cost V 0 bases and J 3 bases, with 14 bases left between them.

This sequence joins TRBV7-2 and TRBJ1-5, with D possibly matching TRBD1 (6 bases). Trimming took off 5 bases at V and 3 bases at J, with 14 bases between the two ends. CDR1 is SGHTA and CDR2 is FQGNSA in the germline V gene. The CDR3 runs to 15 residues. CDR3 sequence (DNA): TGTGCCAGCAGCGCCACAGGGTTGCTCAATCAGCCCCAGCATTTT. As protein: CASSATGLLNQPQHF.

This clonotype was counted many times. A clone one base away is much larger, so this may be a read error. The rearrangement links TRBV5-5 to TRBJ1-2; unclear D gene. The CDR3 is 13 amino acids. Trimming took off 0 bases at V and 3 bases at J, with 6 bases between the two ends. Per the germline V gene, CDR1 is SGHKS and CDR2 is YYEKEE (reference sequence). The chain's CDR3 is CASSLATDYGYTF. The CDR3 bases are TGTGCCAGCAGCTTGGCCACTGACTATGGCTACACCTTC.

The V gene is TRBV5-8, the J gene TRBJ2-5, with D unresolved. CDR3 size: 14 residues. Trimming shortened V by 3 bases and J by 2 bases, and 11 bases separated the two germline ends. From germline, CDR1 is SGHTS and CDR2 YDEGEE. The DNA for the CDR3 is TGTGCCAGCAGCTCGGTTAAAAGACAAGAGACCCAGTACTTC. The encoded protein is CASSSVKRQETQYF.

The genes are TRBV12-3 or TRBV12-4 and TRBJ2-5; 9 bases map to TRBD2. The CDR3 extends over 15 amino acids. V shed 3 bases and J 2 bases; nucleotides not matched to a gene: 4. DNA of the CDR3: TGTGCCAGCAGTTTTTGGCTAGCGGGGCAAGAGACCCAGTACTTC. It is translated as CASSFWLAGQETQYF.

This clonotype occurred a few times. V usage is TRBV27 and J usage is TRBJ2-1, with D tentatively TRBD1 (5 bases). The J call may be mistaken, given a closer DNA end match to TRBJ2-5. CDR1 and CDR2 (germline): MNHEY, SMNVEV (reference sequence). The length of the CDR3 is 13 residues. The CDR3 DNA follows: TGTGCCAGCAGTTACAGCAGGGAAGAGACCCAGTACTTC. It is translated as CASSYSREETQYF.

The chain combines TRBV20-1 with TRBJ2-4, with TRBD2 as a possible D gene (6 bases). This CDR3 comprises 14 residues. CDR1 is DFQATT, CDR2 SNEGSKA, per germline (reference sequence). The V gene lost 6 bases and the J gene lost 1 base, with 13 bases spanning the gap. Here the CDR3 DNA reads TGCAGTGCAAGCACTAGCTCGGCCAAAAACATTCAGTACTTC. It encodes CSASTSSAKNIQYF.

Here the CDR3 reads CASSVAQTGRTGEQFF. CDR3 coding DNA: TGTGCCAGCAGCGTAGCCCAAACGGGGAGAACGGGTGAGCAGTTCTTC. The V gene is TRBV9, the J gene TRBJ2-5; D is possibly TRBD2 (5 bases). TRBJ2-1 matches the DNA end more closely, so the J call is doubtful. Per germline, CDR1 SGDLS and CDR2 YYNGEE. This CDR3 is built from 16 residues.

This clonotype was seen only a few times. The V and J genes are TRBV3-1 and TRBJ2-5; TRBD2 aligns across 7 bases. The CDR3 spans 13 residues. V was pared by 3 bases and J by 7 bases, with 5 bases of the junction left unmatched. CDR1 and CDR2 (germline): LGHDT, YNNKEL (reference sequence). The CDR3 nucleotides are TGTGCCAGCAGCCAGGCGGGAGTGGGGACCCAGTACTTC. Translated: CASSQAGVGTQYF.

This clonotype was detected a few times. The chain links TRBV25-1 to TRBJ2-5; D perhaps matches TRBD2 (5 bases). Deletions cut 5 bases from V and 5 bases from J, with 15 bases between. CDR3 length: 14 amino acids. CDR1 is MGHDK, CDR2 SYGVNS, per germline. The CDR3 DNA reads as TGTGCCAGCAGTCCCCGAATGTGGGAGGAGACCCAGTACTTC. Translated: CASSPRMWEETQYF.

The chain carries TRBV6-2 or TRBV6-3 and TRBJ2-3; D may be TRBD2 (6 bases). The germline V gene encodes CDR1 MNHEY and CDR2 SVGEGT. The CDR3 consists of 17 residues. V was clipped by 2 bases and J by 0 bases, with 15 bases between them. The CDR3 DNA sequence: TGTGCCAGCAGTTACCGGCTTGGGGGGATTAGCACAGATACGCAGTATTTT. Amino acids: CASSYRLGGISTDTQYF.

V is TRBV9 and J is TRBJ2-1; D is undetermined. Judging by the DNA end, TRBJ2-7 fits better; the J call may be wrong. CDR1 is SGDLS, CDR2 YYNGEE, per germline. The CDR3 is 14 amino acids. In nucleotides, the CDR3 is TGTGCCAGCAGCGTAGCTGGTAGCACCTACGAGCAGTACTTC. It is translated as CASSVAGSTYEQYF.

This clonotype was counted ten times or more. CDR3 amino acids: CSAREQGRTSNQPQHF. The CDR3 nucleotides read TGCAGTGCTAGAGAACAGGGACGAACCAGCAATCAGCCCCAGCATTTT. The chain uses TRBV20-1 and TRBJ1-5; a possible D gene is TRBD1 (6 bases). The CDR3 is made up of 16 amino acids. Germline CDR1 reads DFQATT; CDR2 reads SNEGSKA (reference sequence). The V end lost 0 bases, the J end lost 1 base, and 13 bases lay between the germline ends.

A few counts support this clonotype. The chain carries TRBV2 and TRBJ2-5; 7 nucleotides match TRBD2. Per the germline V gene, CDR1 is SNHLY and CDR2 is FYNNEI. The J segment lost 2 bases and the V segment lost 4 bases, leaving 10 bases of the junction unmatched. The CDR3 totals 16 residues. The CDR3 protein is CASSARSGLGQETQYF. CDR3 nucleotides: TGTGCCAGCAGTGCCCGATCTGGACTAGGGCAAGAGACCCAGTACTTC.

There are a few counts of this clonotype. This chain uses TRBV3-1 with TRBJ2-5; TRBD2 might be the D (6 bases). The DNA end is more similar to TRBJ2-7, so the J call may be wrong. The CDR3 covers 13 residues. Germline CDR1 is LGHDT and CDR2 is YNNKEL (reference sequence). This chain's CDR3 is CASSSITGVEQYF. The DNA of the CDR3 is TGTGCCAGCAGCTCTATCACGGGAGTCGAGCAGTACTTC.

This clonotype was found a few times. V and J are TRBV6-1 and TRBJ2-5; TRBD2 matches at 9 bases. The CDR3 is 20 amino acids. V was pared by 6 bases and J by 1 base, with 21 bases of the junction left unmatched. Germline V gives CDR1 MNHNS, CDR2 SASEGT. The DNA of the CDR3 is TGTGCCAGCAGGACCTTTAGGACTAGCGCGCGCGCGGGAGTCCAAGAGACCCAGTACTTC. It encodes CASRTFRTSARAGVQETQYF.

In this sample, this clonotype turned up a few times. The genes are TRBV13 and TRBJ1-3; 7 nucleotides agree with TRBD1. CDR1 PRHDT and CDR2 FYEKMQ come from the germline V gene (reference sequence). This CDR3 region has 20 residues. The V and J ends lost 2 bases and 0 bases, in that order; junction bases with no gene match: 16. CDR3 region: CASSLQSTGRRPNSGNTIYF. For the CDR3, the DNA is TGTGCCAGCAGCTTACAGTCGACAGGGAGAAGACCAAACTCTGGAAACACCATATATTTT.

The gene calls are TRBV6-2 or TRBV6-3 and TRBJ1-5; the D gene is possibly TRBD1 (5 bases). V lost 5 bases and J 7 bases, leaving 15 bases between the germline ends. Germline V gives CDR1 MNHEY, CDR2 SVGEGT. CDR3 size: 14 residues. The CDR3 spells CASSKTGTNQPQHF. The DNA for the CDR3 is TGTGCCAGCAGTAAGACCGGGACCAACCAGCCCCAGCATTTT.

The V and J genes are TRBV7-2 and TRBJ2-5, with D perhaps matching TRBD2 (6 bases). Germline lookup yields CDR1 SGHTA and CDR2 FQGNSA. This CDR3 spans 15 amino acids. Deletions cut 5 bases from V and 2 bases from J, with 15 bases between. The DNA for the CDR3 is TGTGCCAGCAGCATGGGCCTAGCGATACAAGAGACCCAGTACTTC. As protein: CASSMGLAIQETQYF.

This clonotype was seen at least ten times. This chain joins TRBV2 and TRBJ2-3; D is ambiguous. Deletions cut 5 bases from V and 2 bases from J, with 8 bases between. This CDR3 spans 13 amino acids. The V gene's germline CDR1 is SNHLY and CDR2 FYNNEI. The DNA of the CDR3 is TGTGCCAGCAGTCAGAGTTCCACAGATACGCAGTATTTT. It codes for CASSQSSTDTQYF. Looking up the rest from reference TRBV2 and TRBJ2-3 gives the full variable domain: EPEVTQTPSHQVTQMGQEVILRCVPISNHLYFYWYRQILGQKVEFLVSFYNNEISEKSEIFDDQFSVERPDGSNFTLKIRSTKLEDSAMYFCASSQSSTDTQYFGPGTRLTVL.

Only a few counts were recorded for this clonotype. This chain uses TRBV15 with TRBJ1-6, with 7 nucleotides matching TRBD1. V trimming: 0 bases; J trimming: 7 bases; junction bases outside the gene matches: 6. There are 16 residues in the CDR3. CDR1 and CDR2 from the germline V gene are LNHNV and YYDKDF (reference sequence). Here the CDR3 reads CATSRDLQGENSPLHF. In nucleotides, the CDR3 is TGTGCCACCAGCAGAGATCTCCAGGGGGAAAATTCACCCCTCCACTTT.